The T cell receptor (beta chain) under discussion was sequenced for a study of Graves' ophthalmopathy and Graves' hyperthyroidism. Study-level information: Upon initial diagnosis and before any treatment, peripheral blood was collected.

This clonotype occurred many times. Its antigen is still unknown. Orbital computed tomography, together with clinical symptoms, serum thyroxine, TRAb and thyroid ultrasound, was used for diagnosis. General study findings and limits: From stable hyperthyroidism, ophthalmopathy was separated by a 13-signature model with 85% to 90% sensitivity and approximately 84% specificity. Appearing in blood as well were most expanded thyroid clonotypes above 0.001 frequency.

TCR beta CDR3 amplification used RNA transcripts. An initial RT-PCR round employing HTBI primers preceded a second-round multiplex PCR. TCRdb re-derived calls from the multiplex PCR reads in MiXCR, one entry per CDR3 protein. In the table there are 740,000 or so distinct CDR3 sequences, 40% of which are singletons. This TCR was sampled from an adult man with Graves' ophthalmopathy. Sequencing input: peripheral blood.

The CDR3 DNA is TGTGCCAGCAGCCCAGACCAAGGAAGTGAGCAGTACTTC. Amino acids: CASSPDQGSEQYF. The rearrangement uses TRBV7-6 and TRBJ2-7; the D is unclear. The CDR3 loop spans 13 amino acids. V gave up 5 bases and J gave up 7 bases, with 15 bases separating them. Germline CDR1 is SGHVS and CDR2 is FNYEAQ.